The rows below give T cell receptor beta chains drawn from one sample of a study of regulatory T cells in long-lasting Graves disease. MiXCR, run by TCRdb on the multiplex PCR reads, gives a single entry per CDR3 protein. The sample includes 550,000 or so distinct CDR3 sequences, approximately 12% of them seen just once. The same data also contributed to another study, on T cells in Graves' hyperthyroidism and ophthalmopathy.

The sample in question was peripheral blood mononuclear cells (PBMCs), obtained at new diagnosis, from a patient treated with antithyroid drugs. Receptor source: a woman younger than 45 with Graves disease. Each CDR3 is given with its conserved first and last residue. D genes are given only for firm matches. Only some rows state a clone size, as once, few, many or a class for expanded clones.

D: -; V: TRBV11-3; size: many; J: TRBJ2-1; DNA: TGTGCCAGCAGCTTGGGAAACTCCTGGGGGAATGAGCAGTTCTTC; CDR3: CASSLGNSWGNEQFF
D: TRBD1; V: TRBV6-5; size: few; J: TRBJ1-6; DNA: TGTGCCAGCAGTTATCCCGGGACAGTAAATTCACCCCTCCACTTT; CDR3: CASSYPGTVNSPLHF
D: -; V: TRBV2; size: -; J: TRBJ1-1; DNA: TGTGCCAGCAGGTGGGGAGCCGGGGTTACTGAAGCTTTCTTT; CDR3: CASRWGAGVTEAFF
D: -; V: TRBV28; size: many; J: TRBJ2-7; DNA: TGTGCCAGCAGTTTAAGTAGGACCTACGAGCAGTACTTC; CDR3: CASSLSRTYEQYF
D: TRBD2; V: TRBV20-1; size: many; J: TRBJ2-5; DNA: TGCAGTGTCGCGATAGGAGCGGGGCTCGGAACCCAGTACTTC; CDR3: CSVAIGAGLGTQYF
D: -; V: TRBV11-2; size: many; J: TRBJ2-7; DNA: TGTGCCAGCAGCTTAGATAGGGTGATACTCCCTTACGAGCAGTACTTC; CDR3: CASSLDRVILPYEQYF
D: -; V: TRBV30; size: few; J: TRBJ1-2; DNA: TGTGCCTGGAGTGGAGAAGGGAATAACTATGGCTACACCTTC; CDR3: CAWSGEGNNYGYTF
D: -; V: TRBV5-1; size: many; J: TRBJ2-7; DNA: TGCGCCAGCAGCTTGGCCGACAGCGGGTCGAGCGAGCAGTACTTC; CDR3: CASSLADSGSSEQYF
D: -; V: TRBV30; size: many; J: TRBJ1-2; DNA: TGTGCCTGGAGTAGGGGGGCCCGAGGCTACACCTTC; CDR3: CAWSRGARGYTF
D: TRBD2; V: TRBV6-1; size: many; J: TRBJ2-1; DNA: TGTGCCAGCAGTATCCTCAGCGGGAGCTCCTACAATGAGCAGTTCTTC; CDR3: CASSILSGSSYNEQFF
D: -; V: TRBV5-1; size: few; J: TRBJ2-5; DNA: TGCGCCAGCAGCTTTGGAGTGGGCCACCGGCCAGAGACCCAGTACTTC; CDR3: CASSFGVGHRPETQYF
D: -; V: TRBV5-1; size: many; J: TRBJ1-1; DNA: TGCGCCAGCAGCTCCGATCCAGGGCGCACTGAAGCTTTCTTT; CDR3: CASSSDPGRTEAFF
D: TRBD2; V: TRBV20-1; size: few; J: TRBJ2-2; DNA: TGCAGTGCTAGAGGCCTGGGGGGGACTAACACCGGGGAGCTGTTTTTT; CDR3: CSARGLGGTNTGELFF
D: TRBD1; V: TRBV28; size: many; J: TRBJ1-4; DNA: TGTGCCAGCAGAGTATACAGGGGATCGCCTAATGAAAAACTGTTTTTT; CDR3: CASRVYRGSPNEKLFF
D: TRBD2; V: TRBV15; size: many; J: TRBJ2-3; DNA: TGTGCCACCAGCAGGACTAGCGGGACAAAGCAGTATTTT; CDR3: CATSRTSGTKQYF
D: TRBD2; V: TRBV7-2; size: -; J: TRBJ2-1; DNA: TGTGCCAGCAGTTCCACCAGCGGGATAGGGCAGTTCTTC; CDR3: CASSSTSGIGQFF
D: TRBD1; V: TRBV24-1; size: many; J: TRBJ2-7; DNA: TGTGCCACCAGTGACCCGACAGGGTCCGAGCAGTACTTC; CDR3: CATSDPTGSEQYF
D: -; V: TRBV2; size: many; J: TRBJ2-1; DNA: TGTGCCAGCGTAAAAATCGGGAGCTCCTACAATGAGCAGTTCTTC; CDR3: CASVKIGSSYNEQFF
D: -; V: TRBV3-1; size: many; J: TRBJ2-3; DNA: TGTGCCAGCAGCCAGGGTGGACTGTCAAATACAGATACGCAGTATTTT; CDR3: CASSQGGLSNTDTQYF
D: TRBD2; V: TRBV7-9; size: many; J: TRBJ2-2; DNA: TGTGCCAGCAGCTGGACTAGCGGGAGGAGTCCCACCGGGGAGCTGTTTTTT; CDR3: CASSWTSGRSPTGELFF
D: -; V: TRBV3-1; size: many; J: TRBJ1-2; DNA: TGTGCCAGCAGCCAAGATAACAGAGAGTATGGCTACACCTTC; CDR3: CASSQDNREYGYTF
D: TRBD2; V: TRBV6-1; size: many; J: TRBJ2-5; DNA: TGTGCCAGCAGTCTCATTCCCCGGGCTAGCGGGTCGTACCAAGAGACCCAGTACTTC; CDR3: CASSLIPRASGSYQETQYF
D: TRBD1; V: TRBV24-1; size: few; J: TRBJ2-1; DNA: TGTGCCACCAGTGACCCACAGGGGGCAGGGTCCTACAATGAGCAGTTCTTC; CDR3: CATSDPQGAGSYNEQFF
D: -; V: TRBV29-1; size: many; J: TRBJ2-3; DNA: TGCAGCGTTGATGTTAGGTCGGGCACAGATACGCAGTATTTT; CDR3: CSVDVRSGTDTQYF
D: -; V: TRBV20-1; size: few; J: TRBJ2-5; DNA: TGCAGTGCCAAACCCGGGAATTTGGAGACCCAGTACTTC; CDR3: CSAKPGNLETQYF
D: TRBD1; V: TRBV11-2; size: once; J: TRBJ2-5; DNA: TGTGCCAGCAGCTCACAGGGGGCGGGAGAGACCCAGTACTTC; CDR3: CASSSQGAGETQYF
D: -; V: TRBV5-5; size: many; J: TRBJ1-2; DNA: TGTGCCAGCAGCCTTCGGGCAGCCGTTAACTATGGCTACACCTTC; CDR3: CASSLRAAVNYGYTF
D: TRBD1; V: TRBV5-1; size: few; J: TRBJ1-3; DNA: TGCGCCAGCAGCCTGTGGACAGGGGTAACGGGAAACACCATATATTTT; CDR3: CASSLWTGVTGNTIYF
D: TRBD1; V: TRBV19; size: few; J: TRBJ2-7; DNA: TGTGCCAGTAGTGGGACAGGTCTCTCCTACGAGCAGTACTTC; CDR3: CASSGTGLSYEQYF
D: -; V: TRBV4-1; size: few; J: TRBJ1-2; DNA: TGCGCCAGCAGCCAAGATCCCGATTACTATGGCTACACCTTC; CDR3: CASSQDPDYYGYTF
D: -; V: TRBV9; size: few; J: TRBJ1-5; DNA: TGTGCCAGCAGCCCCGGGGGCCACCTCAATCAGCCCCAGCATTTT; CDR3: CASSPGGHLNQPQHF
D: -; V: TRBV19; size: many; J: TRBJ1-1; DNA: TGTGCCAGTAGTATAGATCAGGAGACAGTGAACACTGAAGCTTTCTTT; CDR3: CASSIDQETVNTEAFF
D: TRBD2; V: TRBV7-2; size: many; J: TRBJ2-1; DNA: TGTGCCAGCAGCTCCCGAGCGGGAGAGGCTGAGCAGTTCTTC; CDR3: CASSSRAGEAEQFF
D: -; V: TRBV11-3; size: many; J: TRBJ2-2; DNA: TGTGCCAGCAGCTTACCACTAGGACACAGGACCGGGGAGCTGTTTTTT; CDR3: CASSLPLGHRTGELFF
D: TRBD1; V: TRBV2; size: -; J: TRBJ2-1; DNA: TGTGCCAGCAGTGAAATAGGGACAGGCAAGTTCTTC; CDR3: CASSEIGTGKFF
D: TRBD2; V: TRBV6-2/TRBV6-3; size: -; J: TRBJ2-1; DNA: TGTGCCAGCAGTATCTGGAGCGGGATGGTTGAGCAGTTCTTC; CDR3: CASSIWSGMVEQFF
D: TRBD2; V: TRBV10-3; size: many; J: TRBJ2-3; DNA: TGTGCCATCTTCAGCGGGAGGGGGACAGATACGCAGTATTTT; CDR3: CAIFSGRGTDTQYF
D: -; V: TRBV6-1; size: -; J: TRBJ2-4; DNA: TGTGCCAGCAGGCCGGGAGCCAAAAACATTCAGTACTTC; CDR3: CASRPGAKNIQYF
D: -; V: TRBV9; size: -; J: TRBJ1-2; DNA: TGTGCCAGCAGCGGATTTCCTCAGAGATTGGTTGGCTACACCTTC; CDR3: CASSGFPQRLVGYTF
D: TRBD1; V: TRBV4-1; size: -; J: TRBJ1-1; DNA: TGCGCCAGCAGCCAAGGACAGGGGACGGAACGGGGAGCTTTCTTT; CDR3: CASSQGQGTERGAFF
D: -; V: TRBV7-3; size: many; J: TRBJ2-1; DNA: TGTGCCAGCAGCGCCGGACTCAGCTCCTACAATGAGCAGTTCTTC; CDR3: CASSAGLSSYNEQFF
D: -; V: TRBV13; size: many; J: TRBJ1-1; DNA: TGTGCCAGCAGCTTAATCATGAACACTGAAGCTTTCTTT; CDR3: CASSLIMNTEAFF
D: TRBD1; V: TRBV24-1; size: few; J: TRBJ1-3; DNA: TGTGCCACCAGTGACACCGGGACAGGGGGAAACACCATATATTTT; CDR3: CATSDTGTGGNTIYF
D: -; V: TRBV11-2; size: many; J: TRBJ2-3; DNA: TGTGCCAGCAGCTTAGGGCGGCGGGGAACAGATACGCAGTATTTT; CDR3: CASSLGRRGTDTQYF
D: TRBD1; V: TRBV29-1; size: many; J: TRBJ1-4; DNA: TGCAGCGTTGCGCAGGGGGCAGGAAAACTGTTTTTT; CDR3: CSVAQGAGKLFF
D: TRBD2; V: TRBV9; size: -; J: TRBJ2-2; DNA: TGTGCCAGCAGCTTCCGGACTAGTCCGAACACCGGGGAGCTGTTTTTT; CDR3: CASSFRTSPNTGELFF
D: -; V: TRBV19; size: -; J: TRBJ2-1; DNA: TGTGCCAGTAGTACCTGGGGAGGTGGAAAGGATGAGCAGTTCTTC; CDR3: CASSTWGGGKDEQFF
D: -; V: TRBV24-1; size: few; J: TRBJ2-7; DNA: TGTGCCTCCCCCAGGGACGGCTTATTCTACGAGCAGTACTTC; CDR3: CASPRDGLFYEQYF
D: -; V: TRBV19; size: -; J: TRBJ2-2; DNA: TGTGCCAGTAGTATATCGCCGGCAGGCCCCGGGGAGCTGTTTTTT; CDR3: CASSISPAGPGELFF
D: -; V: TRBV20-1; size: many; J: TRBJ1-1; DNA: TGCAGTGCAACCGGACCGGGCAAACGTTGGAACACTGAAGCTTTCTTT; CDR3: CSATGPGKRWNTEAFF
D: -; V: TRBV27; size: many; J: TRBJ2-2; DNA: TGTGCCAGCAGGGGGGAAGGCACCGGGGAGCTGTTTTTT; CDR3: CASRGEGTGELFF
D: TRBD1; V: TRBV3-1; size: many; J: TRBJ1-2; DNA: TGTGCCAGCAGCCAAGAGGGACAGCATGGCTACACCTTC; CDR3: CASSQEGQHGYTF
D: -; V: TRBV6-4; size: -; J: TRBJ2-7; DNA: TGTGCCAGCAGTGACTCAGGGGGCTCCTACGAGCAGTACTTC; CDR3: CASSDSGGSYEQYF
D: TRBD2; V: TRBV27; size: many; J: TRBJ2-1; DNA: TGTGCCAGCAGTTTATACGGACTAGTCGGCGATGAGCAGTTCTTC; CDR3: CASSLYGLVGDEQFF
D: -; V: TRBV30; size: many; J: TRBJ1-1; DNA: TGTGCCTGGAGTTTGGGACTTTATACTGAAGCTTTCTTT; CDR3: CAWSLGLYTEAFF
D: -; V: TRBV27; size: many; J: TRBJ1-1; DNA: TGTGCCAGCATGGTCGTGACAGGAAACACTGAAGCTTTCTTT; CDR3: CASMVVTGNTEAFF
D: -; V: TRBV5-1; size: many; J: TRBJ2-5; DNA: TGCGCCAGCAGCTTTGGAGGGTTACAGGAGACCCAGTACTTC; CDR3: CASSFGGLQETQYF
D: TRBD2; V: TRBV12-5; size: many; J: TRBJ2-7; DNA: TGTGCTAGTGGTTCGACGGCTTTAGCGGGAGGAATAGCCTACGAGCAGTACTTC; CDR3: CASGSTALAGGIAYEQYF
D: -; V: TRBV6-5; size: -; J: TRBJ1-5; DNA: TGTGCCAGCAGTTACTCGAGTCGATTGGCGGGGGCTCGGAATCAGCCCCAGCATTTT; CDR3: CASSYSSRLAGARNQPQHF